This TCR beta chain originates from a study of T cell responses to AZD1222 COVID-19 vaccine (dated by TCRdb to the early 2020s). For context, the study as a whole: TCR sequencing covered fewer than 250 trial participants: 207 given two doses of AZD1222 and about 26 given two doses of MenACWY control vaccine. Enrollment into the trials was organized by age into subgroups of 18-55, 56-69 and 70-plus years, and those subgroups contained roughly 140, 27 and 60 TCR-sequenced participants, respectively.

Points on this clone: Its binding antigen is unknown. Per-base qualities were not stored, and no clone one base away is much larger.

The CDR3 regions of human TCRbeta chains were subjected to immunosequencing. The paper's processing steps were these. TCRs in the repertoires were matched against a reference library of SARS-CoV-2-specific TCRs that had been generated with the MIRA antigen-specificity platform. Breadth was defined as the fraction of unique TCRs that were SARS-CoV-2-associated. Depth was defined as the fraction of total T cells that were SARS-CoV-2-associated. Using the MIRA data, each spike-specific TCR was mapped to the spike region that the TCR reacts to and placed in a CD4 or CD8 class. Log10-transformed breadth and depth values were compared by one-way ANOVA with Sidak's multiple comparisons tests. TCRdb obtained this table from immuneACCESS and retained in-frame rearrangements with V and J assigned. These tables miss some clones; where compared with another copy, unresolved V genes account for less than half of the shortfall, and the remainder is unexplained. Clone size and V and J calls were adopted from that table, with D and trimming inferred from the DNA. The sample yields fewer than 200,000 clones; about 90% were counted once. The ten largest make up roughly 4.4% of the sample.

The sample's time point, from its label and the paper: baseline before first vaccination. This specimen's treatment or condition label, per the study, means: meningococcal conjugate vaccine given as trial control. Samples from vaccinated people were obtained from the UK trials COV001 and COV002, which included a single-blind randomized controlled phase 2/3 trial of AZD1222 (ChAdOx1 nCoV-19) in healthy adults. Trial participant PBMC samples were collected at day 0 and day 28 after the second dose for TCRbeta chain sequencing. Overall results and qualifications from the work: Most participants were white British and females outnumbered males, and the authors suggested that clonal diversity may have been underestimated. Conclusions about previously exposed vaccinees are limited because only five or six AZD1222 recipients were SARS-CoV-2 seropositive at baseline. Because no day 14 peak-response samples were available, repertoires were characterized only after the peak T cell response. The 56-69-year group was small, and its depth increase did not reach significance, likely because of low power. Reportedly, almost half of the unique spike-specific TCRs recognized epitopes lying outside the regions that are mutated in the B.1.351 and B.1.1.7 variants. Spike-specific TCR breadth and depth rose significantly after two AZD1222 doses compared with day 0 and with MenACWY recipients. The vaccine-associated CD4 TCRs covered the entire spike protein, and the dominant responses fell in regions 160-218 and 743-854.

The TCR originated in an adult in good health. Source: peripheral blood, taken on day 0 of MenACWY control vaccination.

The DNA is as follows: TGCGCCAGCAGCTCGGGGACAATTGGAAACACCATATATTTT. Protein translation: CASSSGTIGNTIYF. The chain couples TRBV5-1 to TRBJ1-3; tentative D gene TRBD1, with 6 bases matching. CDR1 is given as SGHRS and CDR2 as YFSETQ, both from the germline V gene. V drops 3 bases and J drops 3 bases, leaving 10 bases in between. The CDR3 covers 14 residues, taking in both the cysteine and the phenylalanine. Just the 42-base CDR3 DNA is kept, in frame starting at base 1.